These T cell receptor beta chains were read from a single sample in a study of OX40 agonist ivuxolimab in advanced cancers. Sequencing was performed with immunoSEQ multiplex PCR; in TCRdb, only in-frame clones are kept and a portion is missing. This sample has 130,000 or so clones; roughly 91% occur once, and the top ten carry more than 0.8%. This material consisted of CD4+ or CD8+ T cells sorted from blood, taken in a trial of the OX40 agonist ivuxolimab. The receptor set was obtained from an adult with an advanced solid tumor such as melanoma, head and neck, liver or kidney cancer. The CDR3 runs from the conserved cysteine through the conserved F or W.

J: TRBJ1-1
V: TRBV4-2
CDR3: CASSSGTDTEAFF

J: TRBJ1-1
V: TRBV6-5
CDR3: CASRQNTEAFF

J: TRBJ2-1
V: TRBV5-6
CDR3: CASSSRDRSYNEQFF

J: TRBJ2-1
V: TRBV5-1
CDR3: CASSLALGSYNEQFF

J: TRBJ2-5
V: TRBV30
CDR3: CAWSSGETQYF

J: TRBJ1-1
V: TRBV29-1
CDR3: CSVESWFLTEAFF

J: TRBJ2-5
V: TRBV23-1
CDR3: CASGNWGARIKTQYF

J: TRBJ2-5
V: TRBV6-5
CDR3: CASRRTSGETQYF

J: TRBJ1-2
V: TRBV6-4
CDR3: CASSQQSLFRLGYTF

J: TRBJ1-6
V: TRBV10-1
CDR3: CASSGQLNSPLHF

J: TRBJ1-2
V: TRBV9
CDR3: CASSVGVVREFYGYTF

J: .
V: TRBV7-6
CDR3: CASSLKDLNEQYF

J: TRBJ2-5
V: TRBV7-2
CDR3: CASSPQGGNQETQYF

J: TRBJ2-2
V: TRBV23-1
CDR3: CASSQSPGVRPGELFF

J: TRBJ2-2
V: TRBV19
CDR3: CASSKDRGTELFF

J: TRBJ2-5
V: TRBV19
CDR3: CASSIGGRLETQYF

J: TRBJ2-7
V: TRBV5-5
CDR3: CASTRGQGPNEQYF

J: TRBJ1-2
V: TRBV19
CDR3: CASGALGNYGYTF

J: TRBJ1-1
V: TRBV6-1
CDR3: CASTRRAAGNTEAFF

J: TRBJ2-3
V: TRBV27
CDR3: CASLGTYTDTQYF

J: TRBJ1-2
V: TRBV11-2
CDR3: CASRQPGYWSTF

J: TRBJ2-2
V: TRBV6-4
CDR3: CASRERGDTGELFF

J: TRBJ2-7
V: TRBV20-1
CDR3: CSAGGVREQYF

J: .
V: TRBV11-2
CDR3: CASSAAGTGSYEQYF

J: TRBJ2-3
V: TRBV7-2
CDR3: CASSYRQRGPDTQYF

J: TRBJ1-1
V: TRBV6-1
CDR3: CASTSRQGWSEAFF

J: TRBJ2-1
V: TRBV5-4
CDR3: CASSLERPTGEQFF

J: TRBJ2-7
V: TRBV5-1
CDR3: CASSSGDYEQYF

J: TRBJ2-7
V: TRBV19
CDR3: CASSKGQIYEQYF

J: TRBJ1-1
V: TRBV6-6
CDR3: CASSYGTGRGPPEAFF

J: TRBJ2-3
V: TRBV5-1
CDR3: CASSLDQGRAATGTDTQYF

J: TRBJ2-1
V: TRBV7-9
CDR3: CASSPLLANEQFF

J: TRBJ1-2
V: TRBV18
CDR3: CASSPIPHPGSSFGYTF

J: TRBJ2-5
V: TRBV7-2
CDR3: CASGGRGVWETQYF

J: TRBJ1-2
V: TRBV5-4
CDR3: CASSLAWGHWGYTF

J: TRBJ2-3
V: TRBV4-2
CDR3: CASSPTVTGTDTQYF

J: TRBJ2-3
V: TRBV5-5
CDR3: CASSLSTSGTSTDTQYF

J: TRBJ2-7
V: TRBV7-9
CDR3: CASSPYSRLSEQYF

J: TRBJ2-7
V: TRBV19
CDR3: CASSQQGASLEQYF

J: TRBJ2-1
V: TRBV6-5
CDR3: CASRADRAYNEQFF

J: TRBJ1-6
V: TRBV18
CDR3: CASSPQGHHNSPLHF

J: TRBJ2-3
V: TRBV5-1
CDR3: CASSPNVGTDTQYF

J: TRBJ2-1
V: TRBV12-5
CDR3: CASGLQDRFNEQFF

J: TRBJ2-7
V: TRBV6-5
CDR3: CASSYINEQYF

J: TRBJ2-3
V: TRBV19
CDR3: CASSSDGYTQYF

J: TRBJ2-1
V: TRBV28
CDR3: CASKGGGTAGEQFF

J: TRBJ2-5
V: TRBV9
CDR3: CASSEATSTPGLAGVQETQYF

J: TRBJ2-5
V: TRBV11-2
CDR3: CASSSGLAPRETQYF

J: TRBJ2-1
V: TRBV6-5
CDR3: CASRPNLQGAEFF

J: TRBJ1-2
V: TRBV6-6
CDR3: CASTPDSYYGYTF

J: TRBJ2-3
V: TRBV19
CDR3: CASSLGGGADTQYF

J: TRBJ2-5
V: TRBV18
CDR3: CASSPPTTGTQYF

J: TRBJ1-2
V: TRBV6-1
CDR3: CASHRDSLYGYTF